This is a list of T cell receptor beta chains from one sample in a study of Ad26.COV2.S vaccination and SARS-CoV-2 variants. TCRdb's copy holds only in-frame clones and misses some; the assay was immunoSEQ multiplex PCR. The table includes around 250,000 clones, 70% to 90% detected once. The input for sequencing was peripheral blood, taken in a trial of Ad26.COV2.S vaccine versus placebo. The receptors were gathered from a person between 18 and 59 years old who received the Ad26.COV2.S COVID-19 vaccine or a placebo. CDR3s leave out the opening cysteine and the closing phenylalanine or tryptophan. Each record gives: J gene, D gene, V gene, clone size, CDR3 protein. D genes are given only for firm matches. Clone size appears in some rows only: once, few, many, or a class for an expanded clone.

J gene: TRBJ2-3; D gene: TRBD2; V gene: TRBV7-6; clone size: NA; CDR3 protein: ASSLVGSGSTDTQY
J gene: TRBJ2-1; D gene: NA; V gene: TRBV25-1; clone size: NA; CDR3 protein: ASTQPGLYNEQF
J gene: TRBJ2-3; D gene: TRBD2; V gene: TRBV29-1; clone size: NA; CDR3 protein: SSDPSGSGTDTQY
J gene: TRBJ1-1; D gene: TRBD1; V gene: TRBV28; clone size: NA; CDR3 protein: ASSSPQTGWNTEAF
J gene: TRBJ2-4; D gene: NA; V gene: TRBV20-1; clone size: NA; CDR3 protein: SARDKNIQY
J gene: TRBJ2-7; D gene: NA; V gene: TRBV4-2; clone size: NA; CDR3 protein: ASSQTSSYEQY
J gene: TRBJ1-1; D gene: TRBD1; V gene: TRBV5-5; clone size: NA; CDR3 protein: ASSLAPIWTGGFGTEAF
J gene: TRBJ1-3; D gene: NA; V gene: TRBV4-3; clone size: NA; CDR3 protein: ASSHDLGRSGNTIY
J gene: TRBJ2-7; D gene: TRBD2; V gene: TRBV4-1; clone size: NA; CDR3 protein: ASSRGVGSTSYEQY
J gene: TRBJ1-2; D gene: NA; V gene: TRBV15; clone size: NA; CDR3 protein: ATSREAANSYYGYT
J gene: TRBJ1-1; D gene: NA; V gene: TRBV27; clone size: NA; CDR3 protein: ASSFGMTGPAVAF
J gene: TRBJ1-1; D gene: NA; V gene: TRBV10-2; clone size: NA; CDR3 protein: ASSDSGAGTEAF
J gene: TRBJ1-1; D gene: NA; V gene: TRBV19; clone size: NA; CDR3 protein: ASSIRAGEGWTEAF
J gene: TRBJ2-5; D gene: NA; V gene: TRBV7-2; clone size: once; CDR3 protein: ASSFERGHGTQY
J gene: TRBJ2-1; D gene: TRBD2; V gene: TRBV7-2; clone size: NA; CDR3 protein: ASSFGGGEYNEQF
J gene: TRBJ1-2; D gene: NA; V gene: TRBV19; clone size: NA; CDR3 protein: ATAGTPYGYT
J gene: TRBJ1-3; D gene: NA; V gene: TRBV19; clone size: once; CDR3 protein: ASMGINGNTIY
J gene: TRBJ1-5; D gene: NA; V gene: TRBV5-1; clone size: NA; CDR3 protein: ASSLLAGSNQPQH